The 23 T cell receptor beta chains given below trace back to one sample, sequenced in a study of identical twins. TCRdb recomputed calls from the 5' RACE reads with MiXCR, one row per CDR3 protein. The data show approximately 700,000 distinct CDR3 sequences, 6% to 6.5% seen once. Sequencing was carried out using naive T cells sorted from blood. These receptors all stem from a man younger than 35 in good health.

The chain joins TRBV5-1 to TRBJ2-3; maybe TRBD2 (5 bases). The germline V and J ends were trimmed by 3 bases and 2 bases, with 13 bases remaining between them. Germline V gives CDR1 SGHRS, CDR2 YFSETQ. This CDR3 is 15 amino acids long. CDR3 in DNA: TGCGCCAGCAGCTGGTCGACTACCAACACAGATACGCAGTATTTT. Residues: CASSWSTTNTDTQYF.

This clonotype has at least ten counts. This chain links TRBV7-6 with TRBJ2-1; 11 bases map to TRBD2. After removal of 2 bases from V and 6 bases from J, the junction contained 6 bases not matched to a gene. The CDR3 totals 16 residues. Germline CDR1 and CDR2: SGHVS and FNYEAQ. CDR3 amino acids: CASSLLAGGRRNEQFF. In nucleotides, the CDR3 is TGTGCCAGCAGCTTATTAGCGGGAGGGCGTCGCAATGAGCAGTTCTTC.

This clonotype was detected many times. This chain connects TRBV28 to TRBJ1-6, with 10 nucleotides matching TRBD1. V gave up 6 bases and J gave up 8 bases; unmatched junction bases: 4. The CDR3 covers 14 residues. Germline values: CDR1 MDHEN, CDR2 SYDVKM. In DNA form, the CDR3 reads TGTGCCAGCAGGGCCGGGACAGGGGATTCACCCCTCCACTTT. It yields the protein CASRAGTGDSPLHF.

This chain's CDR3 is CASSLNGYGYTF. CDR3 DNA sequence: TGTGCCAGCAGTTTAAACGGGTATGGCTACACCTTC. The V gene is TRBV28, the J gene TRBJ1-2; the D is unclear. This CDR3 region has 12 residues. The ends were cut back, 2 bases at V and 5 bases at J, with 6 bases in the middle. The germline CDR1 and CDR2 sequences are MDHEN and SYDVKM.

The rearrangement joins TRBV5-5 to TRBJ1-6, with D possibly being TRBD1 (6 bases). CDR3 size: 16 residues. CDR1 and CDR2 (germline): SGHKS, YYEKEE (reference sequence). The V end lost 4 bases, the J end lost 2 bases, and 13 bases lay between the germline ends. CDR3 residues: CASSDQQGAYNSPLHF. Here the CDR3 DNA reads TGTGCCAGCAGCGACCAACAGGGCGCCTATAATTCACCCCTCCACTTT.

This clonotype was observed at least ten times. The genes are TRBV5-1 and TRBJ2-7, with D unclear. The CDR3 has 12 residues. Germline CDR1 and CDR2: SGHRS and YFSETQ. V shed 3 bases and J shed 0 bases, with 4 bases lying between them. The CDR3 DNA follows: TGCGCCAGCAGCTGGAGCTCCTACGAGCAGTACGTC. It encodes CASSWSSYEQYV.

The rearrangement links TRBV5-8 to TRBJ2-7, with D unclear. Germline V gene sequence: CDR1 SGHTS, CDR2 YDEGEE. The CDR3 is 12 amino acids. Deletions cut 1 base from V and 6 bases from J, with 8 bases between. The CDR3 loop reads CASSLWVGEQYV. The DNA of the CDR3 is TGTGCCAGCAGCTTGTGGGTTGGCGAGCAGTACGTC.

There are a few counts of this clonotype. The J gene is TRBJ2-3, the V gene TRBV7-2; the D is unclear. CDR1 SGHTA and CDR2 FQGNSA come from the germline V gene. Deletions cut 1 base from V and 0 bases from J, with 5 bases between. CDR3 length: 14 amino acids. The CDR3 region is CASSLDHSTDTQYF. The DNA of the CDR3 is TGTGCCAGCAGCTTAGACCATAGCACAGATACGCAGTATTTT.

The chain couples TRBV10-3 to TRBJ2-7; D not resolved. The germline CDR1 and CDR2 sequences are ENHRY and SYGVKD. CDR3 length: 11 residues. The V and J ends lost 4 bases and 3 bases respectively, with 4 bases between them. The CDR3: CAISAGYEQYF. The CDR3 DNA sequence: TGTGCCATCAGTGCGGGCTACGAGCAGTACTTC.

In this sample, this clonotype turned up many times. The chain recombines TRBV28 with TRBJ2-7, with a weak D call TRBD2 (5 bases). The CDR3 has 11 amino acids. The germline V gene has CDR1 MDHEN and CDR2 SYDVKM. Trimming stripped 7 bases from V and 8 bases from J, with 12 bases between. CDR3 in amino acids: CASTHTGKQYF. The CDR3 DNA sequence: TGTGCCAGCACCCATACCGGGAAGCAGTACTTC.

For the CDR3, the DNA is TGTGCCAGCAGTTTAAGGGGTGGAGGGGAGGGCTACACCTTC. Its protein is CASSLRGGGEGYTF. The chain uses TRBV12-3 or TRBV12-4 and TRBJ1-2; D possibly corresponds to TRBD1 (5 bases). Trimming took off 2 bases at V and 8 bases at J, with 15 bases between the two ends. CDR3 length: 14 amino acids.

The rearrangement links TRBV6-5 to TRBJ2-7; TRBD1 agrees at 9 bases. V trimming: 4 bases; J trimming: 5 bases; junction bases outside the gene matches: 6. The germline gives CDR1 MNHEY, CDR2 SVGAGI. The CDR3 contains 14 residues. CDR3 protein: CASSSRQGVHEQYV. CDR3 in DNA: TGTGCCAGCAGTTCCCGACAGGGGGTCCACGAGCAGTACGTC.

The J gene is TRBJ1-6, the V gene TRBV20-1; D gene unclear. Trimming shortened V by 3 bases and J by 10 bases, and 7 bases separated the two germline ends. CDR1 is DFQATT and CDR2 is SNEGSKA in the germline V gene (reference sequence). CDR3 length: 11 amino acids. CDR3 DNA sequence: TGCAGTGCTAGTCGAGAATCACCCCTCCACTTT. Its translation is CSASRESPLHF.

This clonotype was counted many times. V gene TRBV4-3 combines with J gene TRBJ1-1, with 8 bases aligning to TRBD1. V was clipped by 4 bases and J by 1 base; unmatched bases: 5. Germline-derived CDR1 and CDR2 are LGHNA and YSLEER. This CDR3 contains 15 residues. CDR3 in DNA: TGCGCCAGCAGCCTGTCCGGGACAGGGAACACTGAAGCTTTCTTT. The encoded protein is CASSLSGTGNTEAFF.

This clonotype was found many times. V and J are TRBV28 and TRBJ2-1; D uncertain. This CDR3 spans 11 amino acids. The V end lost 7 bases, the J end lost 8 bases, and 9 bases lay between the germline ends. CDR1 is MDHEN, CDR2 SYDVKM, per germline. The CDR3 DNA is TGTGCCAGCATCGCCTTAGATGAGCAGTTCTTC. It is translated as CASIALDEQFF.

Comments on this clonotype: The conserved closing phenylalanine or tryptophan is absent in this CDR3, likely reflecting a read error. The chain carries TRBV12-3 or TRBV12-4 and TRBJ2-3, with 11 bases identical to TRBD2. V shed 9 bases and J 4 bases; nucleotides not matched to a gene: 9. The CDR3 loop spans 15 amino acids. The CDR3 reads CARALTSGRADTQYS. The CDR3 DNA follows: TGTGCCAGAGCCCTTACTAGCGGGAGAGCAGATACGCAGTATTCC.

This clonotype was seen at least ten times. The genes are TRBV24-1 and TRBJ2-1, with 9 bases aligning to TRBD2. This CDR3 region has 17 residues. With 1 base clipped from V and 2 bases from J, the junction kept 5 bases outside the gene matches. Germline CDR1 is KGHDR and CDR2 is SFDVKD. This CDR3 is CATSDLGSGSPYNEQFF. Here the CDR3 DNA reads TGTGCCACCAGTGATTTAGGTAGCGGGAGCCCCTACAATGAGCAGTTCTTC.

This clonotype was counted between two and nine times. This chain uses TRBV7-9 with TRBJ2-7, with 7 bases matching TRBD1. The V segment lost 3 bases and the J segment 2 bases; nucleotides outside the gene matches: 10. CDR3 length: 16 residues. Germline V gene lookup returns CDR1 SEHNR and CDR2 FQNEAQ (reference sequence). CDR3 loop: CASSFEPTGKTYEQYF. CDR3 DNA sequence: TGTGCCAGCAGCTTTGAGCCGACAGGGAAGACCTACGAGCAGTACTTC.

This clonotype was observed many times. V and J are TRBV20-1 and TRBJ2-3, with TRBD2 matching over 8 bases. The V gene's germline CDR1 is DFQATT and CDR2 SNEGSKA (reference sequence). Germline trimming cut 4 bases from V and 2 bases from J; bases unmatched to any gene: 5. This CDR3 is built from 14 residues. CDR3 sequence: CSAIGSGNTDTQYF. Written as DNA, the CDR3 is TGCAGTGCTATAGGTAGCGGGAACACAGATACGCAGTATTTT.

The V and J genes are TRBV5-1 and TRBJ2-2; 11 positions match TRBD2. The CDR3 has 17 residues. After removal of 1 base from V and 6 bases from J, the junction contained 8 bases not matched to a gene. Germline CDR1 reads SGHRS; CDR2 reads YFSETQ. The CDR3 reads CASSLRSGRAFAGELFF. CDR3 nucleotides: TGCGCCAGCAGCTTGCGTAGCGGGAGGGCCTTCGCCGGGGAGCTGTTTTTT.

This clonotype was observed at least ten times. The V gene is TRBV12-3 or TRBV12-4, the J gene TRBJ2-1, with a tentative D call TRBD2 (6 bases). This CDR3 has 13 residues. The V end lost 5 bases, the J end lost 7 bases, and 12 bases lay between the germline ends. This CDR3 reads CASSLGTWNEQFF. The CDR3 region has the DNA TGTGCCAGCAGTCTCGGGACTTGGAATGAGCAGTTCTTC.

This clonotype was seen at least ten times. The chain couples TRBV20-1 to TRBJ2-2, with 7 nucleotides matching TRBD2. Trimming removed 5 bases from V and 0 bases from J; junction bases left unmatched: 6. Germline lookup yields CDR1 DFQATT and CDR2 SNEGSKA (reference sequence). The length of the CDR3 is 15 residues. The CDR3 is CSAQSGGPNTGELFF. The DNA for the CDR3 is TGCAGTGCTCAATCGGGAGGCCCGAACACCGGGGAGCTGTTTTTT.

In its sample, this clonotype was seen many times. This sequence joins TRBV12-3 or TRBV12-4 and TRBJ2-3; the D gene is possibly TRBD1 (8 bases). Trimming took 6 bases from V and 8 from J, leaving 21 bases between them. This CDR3 has 15 residues. The CDR3, as DNA: TGTGCCAGCAGCCCTGGGAGGGACAGGTCAGCTACGCAGTATTTT. This gives the protein CASSPGRDRSATQYF.